The present T cell receptor (beta chain) was sequenced within a study of identical twins. General study points: Twins shared out-of-frame alpha sequences with excess low generation probability. Findings came from cross-sectional statistics, without long-term follow-up of donors.

On this clonotype itself: Its target is not known.

CDR1 SGHTA and CDR2 FQGNSA come from the germline V gene. The CDR3 spans 13 residues. Trimming took off 5 bases at V and 4 bases at J, with 11 bases between the two ends. TCRdb reprocessed the 5' RACE reads via MiXCR and lists one record per CDR3 protein. The sample consists of some 900,000 distinct CDR3 sequences, more than 9% of them appearing once. A further study also used this sample, focusing on yellow fever vaccine responses in identical twins.

The rearrangement joins TRBV7-2 to TRBJ1-2; possibly TRBD1 for D (5 bases). Source material: PBMCs. This receptor was obtained from a woman aged 18-29 years in good health. In DNA, the CDR3 is TGTGCCAGCAGCGAAGGACAAAGCTATGGCTACACCTTC. Its protein product is CASSEGQSYGYTF.